The 9 T cell receptor beta chains below come from one sample, sequenced in a study of lung T cells in sarcoidosis with Löfgren's syndrome. TCRdb re-called the reads through MiXCR, storing one row per CDR3 protein. This sample has roughly 63,000 distinct CDR3 sequences, with around 20% found just once. The material sequenced was CD4+ T cells from PBMCs. These receptors were taken from a human donor with sarcoidosis (Löfgren's syndrome or another form), or a control subject (not recorded which).

In this sample, this clonotype turned up a few times. The CDR3 sequence: CASSPDGRSYEQYV. In nucleotides, the CDR3 is TGTGCCAGCTCCCCCGACGGACGCTCCTACGAGCAGTACGTC. The rearrangement joins TRBV18 to TRBJ2-7, with D hard to call. Between the trimmed V and J ends, which lost 6 bases and 0 bases, there was a span of 12 bases. Germline V gene lookup returns CDR1 KGHSH and CDR2 LQKENI. CDR3 length: 14 residues.

This clonotype came up a few times. The chain couples TRBV28 to TRBJ2-6; D uncertain. This CDR3 comprises 15 residues. The V gene lost 5 bases and the J gene lost 0 bases, with 8 bases spanning the gap. Germline V gene data show CDR1 as MDHEN and CDR2 as SYDVKM. The CDR3, as DNA: TGTGCCAGCAGTCGTTCATCCTCTGGGGCCAACGTCCTGACTTTC. Residues: CASSRSSSGANVLTF.

This clonotype was observed once. This clone may be a read error of a much larger clone one base away. The chain's CDR3 is CSASTGNYDYTF. The DNA for the CDR3 is TGCAGTGCCTCTACAGGAAACTATGACTACACCTTC. The chain combines TRBV20-1 with TRBJ1-2; a weak D match, TRBD1 (5 bases). Germline loops: CDR1 DFQATT, CDR2 SNEGSKA (reference sequence). The CDR3 loop spans 12 amino acids.

At least ten counts were recorded for this clonotype. This CDR3 is CSAWDGRRGDYEQYF. CDR3 bases: TGCAGTGCTTGGGACGGCCGGAGAGGCGACTACGAGCAGTACTTC. The rearrangement links TRBV20-1 to TRBJ2-7, with D perhaps matching TRBD1 or TRBD2 (5 bases each). Germline CDR1 DFQATT, CDR2 SNEGSKA (reference sequence). This CDR3 has 15 residues. Trimming stripped 5 bases from V and 3 bases from J, with 20 bases between.

There are many counts of this clonotype. The V gene is TRBV15, the J gene TRBJ2-7, with a possible D match to TRBD1 (7 bases). Trimming removed 1 base from V and 1 base from J, with 17 bases in between. The germline gives CDR1 LNHNV, CDR2 YYDKDF (reference sequence). The CDR3 has 17 residues. CDR3 DNA: TGTGCCACCAGCAGAGTAGCGGCAGGGGGAAGTTCCTACGAGCAGTACTTC. Its protein product is CATSRVAAGGSSYEQYF. The full variable domain, with the rest looked up from reference TRBV15 and TRBJ2-7, is DAMVIQNPRYQVTQFGKPVTLSCSQTLNHNVMYWYQQKSSQAPKLLFHYYDKDFNNEADTPDNFQSRRPNTSFCFLDIRSPGLGDTAMYLCATSRVAAGGSSYEQYFGPGTRLTVT.

Many counts were recorded for this clonotype. The V and J genes are TRBV20-1 and TRBJ2-3; tentatively, D is TRBD1 or TRBD2 (5 bases each). Deletions cut 0 bases from V and 0 bases from J, with 10 bases between. Germline V gene sequence: CDR1 DFQATT, CDR2 SNEGSKA (reference sequence). This CDR3 spans 15 amino acids. CDR3 loop: CSARDARGSTDTQYF. The CDR3 coding sequence is TGCAGTGCTAGAGATGCGAGGGGTAGCACAGATACGCAGTATTTT.

This clonotype showed up many times. The V gene is TRBV6-1, the J gene TRBJ1-5, with 7 bases matching TRBD1. V shed 5 bases, J shed 1 base, and the junction held 5 bases outside the gene matches. The CDR3 length is 15 residues. In germline, CDR1 is MNHNS, CDR2 SASEGT. The CDR3 protein is CASSRQGGSNQPQHF. CDR3 coding DNA: TGTGCCAGCAGTCGACAGGGAGGAAGCAATCAGCCCCAGCATTTT.

Comments on this clonotype: A much larger clone lies a single base off, so this may be a read error. The chain uses TRBV7-2 and TRBJ2-1; 7 bases are shared with TRBD1. V lost 5 bases to trimming and J lost 5 bases; unmatched junction nucleotides: 9. The length of the CDR3 is 15 residues. Germline V gene data show CDR1 as SGHTA and CDR2 as FQGNSA. The DNA of the CDR3 is TGTGCCAGCAGCATATACAGGGGTGCTAACAATGAGCAGTTCTTC. Protein: CASSIYRGANNEQFF.

Turning to this clonotype: The missing conserved phenylalanine or tryptophan at the end of this CDR3 makes a read error likely. This chain uses TRBV4-1 with TRBJ2-1; 7 bases map to TRBD1. CDR1 is MGHRA, CDR2 YSYEKL, per germline. The CDR3 has 13 residues. The CDR3 reads CASSHLQGYEQFS. CDR3 nucleotides: TGCGCCAGTAGCCACTTACAGGGGTATGAGCAGTTCTCC.